The source of this TCR beta chain is a study of response to subunit inactivated influenza vaccine. Findings and caveats of the study: After each seasonal influenza vaccination, few new T cells are recruited, the authors suggested.

TCRdb re-analysed the RT-PCR reads in MiXCR, keeping a single row per CDR3 protein. The table has under 950,000 distinct CDR3 sequences, 21% seen once. This clonotype showed up just a few times. Its antigen is unidentified. The sequenced sample was PBMCs from blood, obtained roughly 5 days after vaccination. The receptor's source is a middle-aged man who received an inactivated influenza vaccine.

The CDR3 spells CSAFDRGRTDTQYF. CDR3 DNA sequence: TGCAGTGCTTTCGACAGGGGCCGGACAGATACGCAGTATTTT. The rearrangement links TRBV20-1 to TRBJ2-3; the match to TRBD1 covers 8 bases. With 5 bases clipped from V and 3 bases from J, the junction kept 7 bases outside the gene matches. The CDR3 consists of 14 residues. Germline V gene lookup returns CDR1 DFQATT and CDR2 SNEGSKA (reference sequence).